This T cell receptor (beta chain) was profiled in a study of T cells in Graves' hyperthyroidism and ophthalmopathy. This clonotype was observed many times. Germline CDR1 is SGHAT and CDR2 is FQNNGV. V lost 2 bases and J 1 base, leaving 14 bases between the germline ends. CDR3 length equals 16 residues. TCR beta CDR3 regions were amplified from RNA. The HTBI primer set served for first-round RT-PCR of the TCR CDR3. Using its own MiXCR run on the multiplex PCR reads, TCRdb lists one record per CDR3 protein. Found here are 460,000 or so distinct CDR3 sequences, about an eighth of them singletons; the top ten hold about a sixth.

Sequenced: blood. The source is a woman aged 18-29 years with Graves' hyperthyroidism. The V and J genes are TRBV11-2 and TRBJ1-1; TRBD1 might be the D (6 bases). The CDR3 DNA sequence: TGTGCCAGCAGCTTAATTTATGGGACACGGAACACTGAAGCTTTCTTT. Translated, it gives CASSLIYGTRNTEAFF.